The 24 T cell receptor beta chains below come from one sample, sequenced in a study of blood T cell repertoires in COVID-19. The assay was immunoSEQ multiplex PCR, and TCRdb's table has in-frame clones only and misses some. The sample lists nearly 350,000 clones; 88% were seen once. What was sequenced was peripheral blood. Source of these receptors: a woman between 70 and 85 years old with COVID-19, enrolled during active disease.

CDR3: CASSPTSGGAVQTQYF. The CDR3 bases are TGTGCCAGCAGCCCGACTAGCGGGGGGGCCGTACAGACCCAGTACTTC. The V call is TRBV2, the J call TRBJ2-5; TRBD2 agrees at 14 bases. With 6 bases clipped from V and 6 bases from J, the junction kept 9 bases outside the gene matches. Germline values: CDR1 SNHLY, CDR2 FYNNEI. This CDR3 has 16 amino acids.

The rearrangement links TRBV10-2 to TRBJ1-1; D is ambiguous. V gave up 3 bases and J gave up 5 bases, with 4 bases separating them. This CDR3 is built from 11 residues. CDR1 is WSHSY and CDR2 is SAAADI in the germline V gene. CDR3 bases: TGCGCCAGCAGTGATTATACTGAAGCTTTCTTT. This sequence encodes CASSDYTEAFF.

The chain employs TRBV24-1 and TRBJ2-5; the D gene is possibly TRBD2 (5 bases). From germline, CDR1 is KGHDR and CDR2 SFDVKD. This CDR3 has 14 residues. The V gene lost 4 bases and the J gene lost 3 bases, with 11 bases spanning the gap. The CDR3 DNA reads as TGTGCCACCAGTGAGCGGACTCGAGAAGAGACCCAGTACTTC. Translation gives CATSERTREETQYF.

The chain links TRBV28 to TRBJ2-5, with D tentatively TRBD2 (6 bases). Germline assignment: CDR1 MDHEN and CDR2 SYDVKM. The V gene lost 5 bases and the J gene lost 3 bases, with 13 bases spanning the gap. This CDR3 spans 14 amino acids. The CDR3: CASSKTSNKETQYF. The CDR3 bases are TGTGCCAGCAGTAAGACTAGTAATAAAGAGACCCAGTACTTC.

The genes are TRBV11-2 and TRBJ1-6, with TRBD1 matching over 9 bases. The CDR3 extends over 16 amino acids. After removal of 1 base from V and 6 bases from J, the junction contained 4 bases not matched to a gene. Germline CDR1 and CDR2: SGHAT and FQNNGV. The CDR3 here is CASSLVTGGLNSPLHF. CDR3 DNA: TGTGCCAGCAGCTTAGTCACAGGGGGCCTTAATTCACCCCTCCACTTT.

The genes are TRBV7-7 and TRBJ2-1, with D possibly matching TRBD1 (6 bases). Deletions cut 7 bases from V and 0 bases from J, with 13 bases between. CDR3 length: 15 residues. Per germline, CDR1 SSHAT and CDR2 FNYEAQ (reference sequence). The CDR3 bases are TGTGCCAGCAACTACAGGGCGAGCTCCTACAATGAGCAGTTCTTC. Translating gives CASNYRASSYNEQFF.

The chain recombines TRBV9 with TRBJ2-7; TRBD2 is a possible D gene (6 bases). Trimming took 0 bases from V and 5 from J, leaving 12 bases between them. This CDR3 has 14 residues. In germline, CDR1 is SGDLS, CDR2 YYNGEE. The CDR3 here is CASSVGGAQHEQYF. CDR3 in DNA: TGTGCCAGCAGCGTAGGCGGGGCCCAGCACGAGCAGTACTTC.

V usage is TRBV7-6 and J usage is TRBJ2-1; 8 bases map to TRBD2. Trimming cost V 1 base and J 3 bases; bases outside gene matches: 5. The germline V gene encodes CDR1 SGHVS and CDR2 FNYEAQ. The CDR3 contains 16 residues. CDR3 sequence: CASSLEVAGIYNEQFF. DNA of the CDR3: TGTGCCAGCAGCTTAGAAGTAGCGGGGATCTACAATGAGCAGTTCTTC. The whole variable domain, remainder taken from reference TRBV7-6 and TRBJ2-1, is GAGVSQSPRYKVTKRGQDVALRCDPISGHVSLYWYRQALGQGPEFLTYFNYEAQQDKSGLPNDRFSAERPEGSISTLTIQRTEQRDSAMYRCASSLEVAGIYNEQFFGPGTRLTVL.

A single count supports this clone. The V gene is TRBV2, the J gene TRBJ1-2; the D gene is possibly TRBD1 (6 bases). The V and J ends lost 9 bases and 2 bases respectively, with 13 bases between them. The CDR3 sequence is 13 residues long. Looked up from germline, CDR1 is SNHLY and CDR2 is FYNNEI. CDR3 protein: CASLRTANYGYTF. The CDR3 nucleotides are TGTGCCAGTTTAAGGACAGCGAACTATGGCTACACCTTC.

The V gene is TRBV10-3, the J gene TRBJ2-1, with D possibly TRBD2 on 7 matching bases. The CDR3 has 14 amino acids. Germline-derived CDR1 and CDR2 are ENHRY and SYGVKD. Trimming took off 9 bases at V and 2 bases at J, with 14 bases between the two ends. CDR3 DNA sequence: TGTGCCATTGGGGGGCTAGCGGCCTACAATGAGCAGTTCTTC. Translating gives CAIGGLAAYNEQFF.

This chain uses TRBV19 with TRBJ1-5; 9 bases are shared with TRBD1. The V and J ends lost 6 bases and 5 bases, in that order; junction bases with no gene match: 2. CDR1 is LNHDA and CDR2 is SQIVND in the germline V gene (reference sequence). There are 13 residues in the CDR3. The CDR3: CASSRDRDQPQHF. The CDR3 DNA is TGTGCCAGTAGCAGGGACAGGGATCAGCCCCAGCATTTT.

The chain couples TRBV4-1 to TRBJ2-7; 9 bases match TRBD1. Trimming took 3 bases from V and 0 from J; bases not matched to a gene: 3. The CDR3 consists of 15 residues. The V gene's germline CDR1 is MGHRA and CDR2 YSYEKL. The CDR3 coding sequence is TGCGCCAGCAGCCATCGGACAGGGGCCTCCTACGAGCAGTACTTC. The encoded protein is CASSHRTGASYEQYF.

The genes are TRBV7-2 and TRBJ1-1; D might be TRBD1 (5 bases). V was shortened by 4 bases and J by 5 bases, with 11 bases between the two germline ends. The CDR3 is made up of 13 amino acids. From germline, CDR1 is SGHTA and CDR2 FQGNSA. The CDR3 bases are TGTGCCAGCAGCTACATCGCAGGGACTGAAGCTTTCTTT. It specifies CASSYIAGTEAFF.

This chain connects TRBV24-1 to TRBJ1-1, with TRBD1 matching 8 bases. The V gene's germline CDR1 is KGHDR and CDR2 SFDVKD. The CDR3 contains 15 residues. Trimming took 3 bases from V and 1 from J; bases not matched to a gene: 3. The CDR3 loop is CATSDKQGENTEAFF. Here the CDR3 DNA reads TGTGCCACCAGTGATAAACAGGGGGAGAACACTGAAGCTTTCTTT.

This clone was recorded only once. The CDR3 coding sequence is TGCGCCAGCAGCCAAGGCCCGACAGGGAACTATGGCTACACCTTC. This gives the protein CASSQGPTGNYGYTF. The chain carries TRBV4-3 and TRBJ1-2, with 7 bases lining up with TRBD1. V shed 1 base, J shed 2 bases, and the junction held 4 bases outside the gene matches. This CDR3 contains 15 residues. The V gene's germline CDR1 is LGHNA and CDR2 YSLEER.

This clone appeared a single time. The V and J genes are TRBV6-2 or TRBV6-3 and TRBJ1-2; D gene unclear. The V gene lost 0 bases and the J gene lost 7 bases, with 6 bases spanning the gap. CDR3 length: 12 residues. Germline V lookup: CDR1 MNHEY, CDR2 SVGEGT. The CDR3 reads CASSYSLFGYTF. As DNA, the CDR3 is TGTGCCAGCAGTTACTCACTGTTTGGCTACACCTTC.

The genes are TRBV7-2 and TRBJ2-3, with 7 bases that match TRBD2. V lost 2 bases to trimming and J lost 2 bases; unmatched junction nucleotides: 10. The CDR3 length is 17 residues. The V gene's germline CDR1 is SGHTA and CDR2 FQGNSA. In DNA form, the CDR3 reads TGTGCCAGCAGCTTAATGTGGTCTAGCGGAGTCACAGATACGCAGTATTTT. Amino acids: CASSLMWSSGVTDTQYF. Looking up the rest from reference TRBV7-2 and TRBJ2-3 gives the full variable domain: GAGVSQSPSNKVTEKGKDVELRCDPISGHTALYWYRQSLGQGLEFLIYFQGNSAPDKSGLPSDRFSAERTGGSVSTLTIQRTQQEDSAVYLCASSLMWSSGVTDTQYFGPGTRLTVL.

The chain employs TRBV15 and TRBJ2-2, with 7 positions matching TRBD2. CDR3 length: 15 residues. Per germline, CDR1 LNHNV and CDR2 YYDKDF (reference sequence). V was pared by 3 bases and J by 2 bases, with 3 bases of the junction left unmatched. The CDR3 region is CATSRAGVNTGELFF. DNA for the CDR3: TGTGCCACCAGCAGGGCGGGGGTAAACACCGGGGAGCTGTTTTTT.

This clone turned up a few times. The chain recombines TRBV6-5 with TRBJ1-1, with 9 bases identical to TRBD1. Germline V gives CDR1 MNHEY, CDR2 SVGAGI. This CDR3 has 12 residues. Trimming at V came to 10 bases and at J to 5 bases, leaving 5 bases not matched to a gene. Written as DNA, the CDR3 is TGTGCCATACAGGGGGCCAAGACTGAAGCTTTCTTT. This codes for CAIQGAKTEAFF.

The V call is TRBV15, the J call TRBJ2-3; TRBD2 aligns across 13 bases. The germline gives CDR1 LNHNV, CDR2 YYDKDF (reference sequence). With 2 bases clipped from V and 5 bases from J, the junction kept 7 bases outside the gene matches. This CDR3 has 17 residues. CDR3 bases: TGTGCCACCAGCAGACCTGGGACTAGCGGGGTCCTAGATACGCAGTATTTT. It yields the protein CATSRPGTSGVLDTQYF.

The chain employs TRBV5-1 and TRBJ1-5, with D possibly TRBD1 on 6 matching bases. The CDR3 contains 15 residues. V dropped 0 bases and J dropped 4 bases, with 11 bases sitting between them. From germline, CDR1 is SGHRS and CDR2 YFSETQ. CDR3 bases: TGCGCCAGCAGCTTGGGTGGGGGCCCTAATCAGCCCCAGCATTTT. Protein product: CASSLGGGPNQPQHF. Complete variable domain (other parts from reference TRBV5-1 and TRBJ1-5): KAGVTQTPRYLIKTRGQQVTLSCSPISGHRSVSWYQQTPGQGLQFLFEYFSETQRNKGNFPGRFSGRQFSNSRSEMNVSTLELGDSALYLCASSLGGGPNQPQHFGDGTRLSIL.

As to this clone: Other DNA sequences in this sample translate to the same CDR3. The chain recombines TRBV2 with TRBJ1-5; 7 nucleotides match TRBD1. The germline gives CDR1 SNHLY, CDR2 FYNNEI. The CDR3 length is 15 residues. Losses at the gene ends were 6 bases for V and 2 bases for J; bases not matched to a gene: 7. CDR3 bases: TGTGCCAGCAGCCTACAGGGGCTCGGCAATCAGCCCCAGCATTTT. Residues: CASSLQGLGNQPQHF.

To note about this clone: The sample carries other DNA sequences with the same CDR3. The chain uses TRBV7-3 and TRBJ1-1, with 7 bases that match TRBD1. This CDR3 contains 13 residues. V was clipped by 4 bases and J by 4 bases; unmatched bases: 3. Per germline, CDR1 SGHTA and CDR2 FQGTGA. The CDR3, as DNA: TGTGCCAGCAGCTCGCAGGGGGGCACTGAAGCTTTCTTT. Translating gives CASSSQGGTEAFF.

This chain links TRBV7-2 with TRBJ2-3; D possibly corresponds to TRBD2 (5 bases). The CDR3 runs to 14 residues. V lost 5 bases to trimming and J lost 2 bases, with 11 bases between them. The germline gives CDR1 SGHTA, CDR2 FQGNSA. CDR3 coding DNA: TGTGCCAGCAGCCAAAGCGGCTTCACAGATACGCAGTATTTT. It codes for CASSQSGFTDTQYF.